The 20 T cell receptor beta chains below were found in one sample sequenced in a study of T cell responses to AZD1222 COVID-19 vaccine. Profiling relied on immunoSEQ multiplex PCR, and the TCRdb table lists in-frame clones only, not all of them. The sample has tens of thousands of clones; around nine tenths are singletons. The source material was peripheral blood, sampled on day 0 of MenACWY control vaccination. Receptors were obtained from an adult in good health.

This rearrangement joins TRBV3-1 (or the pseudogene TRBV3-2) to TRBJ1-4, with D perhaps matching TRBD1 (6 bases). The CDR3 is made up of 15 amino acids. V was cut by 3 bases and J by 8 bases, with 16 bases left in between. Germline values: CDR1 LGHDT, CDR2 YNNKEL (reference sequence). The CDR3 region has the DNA TGTGCCAGCAGCCACCCGTCGAGGGGGGAGGAAAAACTGTTTTTT. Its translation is CASSHPSRGEEKLFF.

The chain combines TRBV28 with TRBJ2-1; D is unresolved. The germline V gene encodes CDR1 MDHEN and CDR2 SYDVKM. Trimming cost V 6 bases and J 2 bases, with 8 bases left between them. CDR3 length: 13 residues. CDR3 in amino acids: CASSRAPYNEQFF. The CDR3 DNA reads TGTGCCAGCAGCCGAGCCCCCTACAATGAGCAGTTCTTC.

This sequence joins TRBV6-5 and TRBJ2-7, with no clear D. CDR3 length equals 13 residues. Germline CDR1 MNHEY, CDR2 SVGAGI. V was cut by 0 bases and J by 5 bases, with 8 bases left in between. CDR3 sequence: CASSYSGSDEQYF. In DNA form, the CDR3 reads TGTGCCAGCAGTTACTCCGGGTCGGACGAGCAGTACTTC.

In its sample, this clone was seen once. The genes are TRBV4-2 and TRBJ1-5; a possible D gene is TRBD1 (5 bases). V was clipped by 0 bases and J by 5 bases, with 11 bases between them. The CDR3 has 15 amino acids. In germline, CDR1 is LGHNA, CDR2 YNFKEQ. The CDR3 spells CASSQEAWGDQPQHF. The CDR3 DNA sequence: TGTGCCAGCAGCCAAGAGGCGTGGGGCGATCAGCCCCAGCATTTT.

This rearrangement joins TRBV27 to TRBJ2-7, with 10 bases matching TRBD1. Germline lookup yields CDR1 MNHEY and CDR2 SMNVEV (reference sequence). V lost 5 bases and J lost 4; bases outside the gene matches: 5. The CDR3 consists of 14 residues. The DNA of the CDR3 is TGTGCCAGCAGTCTCGGGACAGGGGTGTACGAGCAGTACTTC. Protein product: CASSLGTGVYEQYF.

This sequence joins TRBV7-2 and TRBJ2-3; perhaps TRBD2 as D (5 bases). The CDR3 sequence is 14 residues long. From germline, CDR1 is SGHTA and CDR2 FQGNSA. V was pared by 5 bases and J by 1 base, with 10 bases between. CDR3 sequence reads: CASSQFSGTDTQYF. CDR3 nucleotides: TGTGCCAGCAGCCAATTTAGCGGCACAGATACGCAGTATTTT.

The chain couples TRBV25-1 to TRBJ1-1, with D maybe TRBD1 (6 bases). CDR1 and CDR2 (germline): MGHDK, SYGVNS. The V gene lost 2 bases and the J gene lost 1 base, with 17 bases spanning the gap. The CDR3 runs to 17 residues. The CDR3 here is CASSETVPGGENTEAFF. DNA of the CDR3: TGTGCCAGCAGTGAAACCGTTCCTGGGGGCGAGAACACTGAAGCTTTCTTT.

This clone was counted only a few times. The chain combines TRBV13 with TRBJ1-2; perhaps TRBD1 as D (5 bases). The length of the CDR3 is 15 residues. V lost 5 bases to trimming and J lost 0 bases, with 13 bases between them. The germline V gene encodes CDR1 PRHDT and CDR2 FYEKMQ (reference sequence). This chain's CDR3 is CASSPGLTANYGYTF. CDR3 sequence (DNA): TGTGCCAGCAGCCCAGGACTGACAGCTAACTATGGCTACACCTTC.

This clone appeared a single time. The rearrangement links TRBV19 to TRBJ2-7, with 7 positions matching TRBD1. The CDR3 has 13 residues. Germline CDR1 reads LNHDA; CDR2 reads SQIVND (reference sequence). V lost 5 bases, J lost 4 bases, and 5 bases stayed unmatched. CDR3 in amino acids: CASSYRGGYEQYF. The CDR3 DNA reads TGTGCCAGTAGTTACAGGGGTGGTTACGAGCAGTACTTC.

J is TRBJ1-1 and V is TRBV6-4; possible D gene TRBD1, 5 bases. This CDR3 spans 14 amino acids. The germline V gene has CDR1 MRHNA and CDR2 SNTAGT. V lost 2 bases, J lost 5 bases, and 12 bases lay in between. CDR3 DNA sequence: TGTGCCAGCAGTGACGAGACAGAGACGACTGAAGCTTTCTTT. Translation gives CASSDETETTEAFF.

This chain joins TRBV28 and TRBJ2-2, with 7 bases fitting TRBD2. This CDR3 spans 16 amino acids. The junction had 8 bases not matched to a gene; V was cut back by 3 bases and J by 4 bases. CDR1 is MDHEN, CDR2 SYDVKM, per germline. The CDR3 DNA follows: TGTGCCAGCAGTTTCACCGGGAGGAGGGGCACCGGGGAGCTGTTTTTT. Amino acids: CASSFTGRRGTGELFF.

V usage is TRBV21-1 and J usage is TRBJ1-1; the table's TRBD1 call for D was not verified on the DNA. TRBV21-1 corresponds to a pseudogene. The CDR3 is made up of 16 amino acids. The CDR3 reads CASSNRRTGKNTEAFF. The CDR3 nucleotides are TGTGCCAGCAGCAATAGGAGGACAGGGAAGAACACTGAAGCTTTCTTT.

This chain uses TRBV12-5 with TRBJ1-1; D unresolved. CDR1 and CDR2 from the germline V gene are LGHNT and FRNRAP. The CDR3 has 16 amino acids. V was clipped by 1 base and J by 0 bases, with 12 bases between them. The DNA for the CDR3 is TGTGCTAGTGGTTTGGGGTTACAAGCCATGAACACTGAAGCTTTCTTT. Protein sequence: CASGLGLQAMNTEAFF.

CDR3 loop: CASSYSALGSYEQYF. The CDR3, as DNA: TGTGCCAGCAGTTACTCCGCGTTGGGCTCCTACGAGCAGTACTTC. The V and J genes are TRBV6-5 and TRBJ2-7, with no clear D. Trimming shortened V by 0 bases and J by 0 bases, and 9 bases separated the two germline ends. The CDR3 runs to 15 residues. Germline V gives CDR1 MNHEY, CDR2 SVGAGI.

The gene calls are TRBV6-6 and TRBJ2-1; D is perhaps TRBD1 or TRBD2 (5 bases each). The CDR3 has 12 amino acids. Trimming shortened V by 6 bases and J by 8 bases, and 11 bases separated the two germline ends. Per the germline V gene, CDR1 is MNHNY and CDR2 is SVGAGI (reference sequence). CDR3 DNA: TGTGCCAGCAGCGCGAGGGGCGATGAGCAGTTCTTC. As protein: CASSARGDEQFF.

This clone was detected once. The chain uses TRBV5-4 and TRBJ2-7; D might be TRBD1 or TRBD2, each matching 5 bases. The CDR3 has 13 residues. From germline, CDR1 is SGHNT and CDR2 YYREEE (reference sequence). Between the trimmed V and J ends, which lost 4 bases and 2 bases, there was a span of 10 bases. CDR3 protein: CASSRRGAYEQYF. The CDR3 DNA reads TGTGCCAGCAGCAGGCGAGGGGCCTACGAGCAGTACTTC.

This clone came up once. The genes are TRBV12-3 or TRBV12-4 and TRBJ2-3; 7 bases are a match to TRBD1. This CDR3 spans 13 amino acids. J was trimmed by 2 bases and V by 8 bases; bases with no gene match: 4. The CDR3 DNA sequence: TGTGCCAGCCGGGACAGCCTCACAGATACGCAGTATTTT. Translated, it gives CASRDSLTDTQYF.

The CDR3 nucleotides read TGTGCCACCCCCCCATGTTCACCCCTCCACTTT. Translation: CATPPCSPLHF. This chain connects TRBV24-1 to TRBJ1-6, with D uncertain. V was shortened by 9 bases and J by 9 bases, with 8 bases between the two germline ends. The CDR3 is 11 residues long. The germline V gene has CDR1 KGHDR and CDR2 SFDVKD.

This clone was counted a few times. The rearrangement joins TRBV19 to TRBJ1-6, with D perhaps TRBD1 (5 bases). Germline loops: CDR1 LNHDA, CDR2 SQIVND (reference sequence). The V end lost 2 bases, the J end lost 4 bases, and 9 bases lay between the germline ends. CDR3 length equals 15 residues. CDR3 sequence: CASSIKQEYNSPLHF. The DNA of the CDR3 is TGTGCCAGTAGTATAAAACAGGAATATAATTCACCCCTCCACTTT. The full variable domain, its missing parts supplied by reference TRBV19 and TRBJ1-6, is DGGITQSPKYLFRKEGQNVTLSCEQNLNHDAMYWYRQDPGQGLRLIYYSQIVNDFQKGDIAEGYSVSREKKESFPLTVTSAQKNPTAFYLCASSIKQEYNSPLHFGNGTRLTVT.

CDR3: CASSLNGKLFF. CDR3 bases: TGTGCCAGCAGCTTGAACGGAAAACTGTTTTTT. The V and J genes are TRBV7-2 and TRBJ1-4; D unclear. The germline V gene has CDR1 SGHTA and CDR2 FQGNSA. The CDR3 covers 11 residues. With 3 bases removed from V and 10 bases from J, the gap between germline ends came to 6 bases.